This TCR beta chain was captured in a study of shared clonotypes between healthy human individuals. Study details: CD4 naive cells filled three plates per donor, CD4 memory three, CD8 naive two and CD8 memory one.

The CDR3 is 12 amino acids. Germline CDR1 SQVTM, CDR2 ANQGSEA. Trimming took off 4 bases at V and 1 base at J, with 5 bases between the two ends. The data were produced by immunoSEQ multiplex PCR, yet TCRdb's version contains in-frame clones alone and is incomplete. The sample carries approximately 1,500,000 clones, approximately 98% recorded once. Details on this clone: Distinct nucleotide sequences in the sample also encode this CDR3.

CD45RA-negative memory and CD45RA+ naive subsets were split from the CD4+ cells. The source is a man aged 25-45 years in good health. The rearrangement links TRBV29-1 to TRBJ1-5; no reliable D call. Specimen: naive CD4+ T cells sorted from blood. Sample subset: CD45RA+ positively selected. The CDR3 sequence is CSVGQSNQPQHF. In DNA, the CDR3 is TGCAGCGTTGGGCAGAGCAATCAGCCCCAGCATTTT.